This T cell receptor beta chain was observed in a study of cytomegalovirus exposure and HLA in healthy donors (dated by TCRdb to about 2017). Study-level background: In an earlier analysis of several hundred of the donors, under 300 Gb of sequence data and 90 million to 120 million unique TCR beta sequences from roughly 190 million T cells were reported. An earlier analysis of approximately 580 of the donors used high-throughput TCR beta sequencing to judge whether each TCR beta V gene segment behaved as functional or pseudogenic. Of the approximately 400 genotyped donors, 65% to 90% fell in the genetic ancestry cluster associated with self-reported Caucasian donors. Several DR-DQ haplotypes were handled as single units for association and clustering because linkage in the cohort was strong. Both class I and class II loci were covered by HLA typing, at four-digit resolution. Donor age, sex, ethnicity and CMV serostatus were compiled alongside the repertoire data. Along with the approximately 700-subject first cohort, a separate validation cohort of approximately 110 different subjects was used. Across around 400 genotyped donors of the cohort, an average of roughly 250,000 unique TCR beta nucleotide sequences per donor were sequenced, and 15% to 20% of those sequences were non-productive. A later analysis re-analyzed previously published TCR beta repertoires from approximately 670 donors and added high-resolution HLA genotyping to study TCR occurrence patterns. The aim of the study was to test whether cataloging public T cell receptors could identify signatures of past pathogen exposure. Rather than using new phenotypic data, the later analysis identified candidate immune exposures from TCR beta sequences and from how often those sequences occurred across donors. The number of typed donors differed by locus: about 620-640 for A, B, C, DRB1 and DQB1; roughly 510 for DQA1; approximately 610 for DPA1; and around 450 for DPB1. Every discovery cohort repertoire had been produced on one sequencing platform. Around 320 gigabases of sequencing data and tens of millions of unique TCR sequences were included in an early release covering about 700 HLA-typed donors. A later genetic analysis took genome-wide SNP genotypes for about three fifths of the 666 donors and used that subset as a discovery cohort. The study combined high-throughput TCR immunosequencing, statistical association of individual TCRs with disease status, and machine learning to predict cytomegalovirus infection status. The study profiled the T cell repertoires of under 850 subjects by immunosequencing and related them to cytomegalovirus serostatus. What the research found in general, with its limitations: In the study, some 160 TCR beta chains were listed as associated with cytomegalovirus. An association between a missense DCLRE1C variant and V-gene and J-gene trimming of TCR beta chains was found in a later genetic analysis and replicated in an independent cohort. In a later analysis, several top co-occurrence clusters were reported to appear linked to parvovirus B19, influenza, CMV and Epstein-Barr virus. An earlier analysis of roughly 570 of the donors showed that most TCR beta V segments appeared in productive rearrangements either about 87% or about 30% of the time, which broadly matched IMGT annotations. A later analysis found that TCR association rates varied across HLA loci, with DRB1 alleles showing the most associated TCRs and HLA-C alleles the fewest. A further reported finding was that TCR beta sequences accurately predicted the HLA-A and HLA-B alleles for most subjects in the first cohort. When HLA alleles, especially DR and DQ, strongly co-occurred, attributing TCR associations to individual alleles was difficult. Because some donors lacked HLA typing at each locus, the association tests relied only on the typed subset. According to a later analysis, most CMV-associated TCR beta chains appeared to be HLA-restricted, and the HLA associations seemed to be driven largely by CMV exposure. A few of the identified cytomegalovirus-associated TCR beta chains were confirmed in vitro to be specific for cytomegalovirus antigens. According to a later genetic analysis, donors in an Asian-associated ancestry cluster had fewer N-insertions in productive TCRs than the approximately 670-donor mean. In this cohort, only TCR beta chains were sequenced, and detectable features were limited by the absence of alpha or paired-chain data. According to the authors, the approach could potentially be generalized to other disease states and immunological phenotypes. The sequencing pipeline was judged likely to have produced a cluster of highly shared sequence variants as a technical artifact. The classifier was reported to diagnose cytomegalovirus status with high specificity and sensitivity in both the original and validation cohorts. Because counts were too low, seventeen rarely observed V segments, including chromosome 9 orphons, were excluded from the earlier analysis of around 590 of the donors. Some IMGT-functional V segments, including TRBV6-2 and TRBV6-3, could not be told apart with the 87-base-pair reads, so those segments were excluded. Sequencing depth was assumed to be roughly uniform across donors in the presence/absence analyses, though that assumption may not hold. Specific HLA alleles were associated with 15,000 to 20,000 TCR beta sequences at a false discovery rate of 0.05 in a later analysis. While some public TCRs were present in many individuals, most TCR sequences turned up only very rarely across donors. CMV serostatus was the only immune exposure information available for the cohort. A later analysis found that HLA-associated TCR beta chains were more clonally expanded and had lower generation probabilities than equally common non-associated chains. Correlated functional status among segregating V segments might reflect linkage disequilibrium, but an unknown experimental factor could not be ruled out.

Library generation was performed with the immunoSEQ multiplex PCR assay. The multiplex PCR relied on a mix of 60 forward primers for TCR Vbeta segments and 13 reverse primers for TCR Jbeta segments. The CDR3 region of rearranged TCR beta genes was amplified from genomic DNA by a multiplex PCR assay. The amplified TCR beta libraries were sequenced on the Illumina HiSeq System as 87-base-pair reads. Per the source publication's procedure: A later analysis tallied 75 million to 95 million unique TCR beta chains across the 610 or so repertoires, and approximately 9.9 million of those chains were shared by two or more donors. A nearest-neighbor algorithm error-corrected the raw reads and collapsed the reads into unique sequences, merging closely related sequences to remove PCR and sequencing errors. V, D and J gene segments were assigned by aligning CDR3 sequences to IMGT reference sequences. For a sequence to be retained, at least a six-nucleotide match to both a V gene segment and a J gene segment was required. A rearrangement counted as productive if the CDR3 had no stop codons and remained in frame with V and J, and every other rearrangement counted as non-productive. CDR3 was defined by IMGT convention, running from the second conserved V-encoded cysteine to the conserved J-encoded phenylalanine. In an earlier analysis of around 640 of the donors, sequences lacking an unambiguous match to a single V gene segment were excluded. An earlier analysis of roughly 590 of the donors called V segments functional above 56.7% productive rearrangements and segregating when the between-donor standard deviation exceeded 5%. A statistical classification framework was built to diagnose cytomegalovirus status from the catalog of TCR beta chain sequences. In a later analysis, TCR nucleotide sequences were compared against IMGT/GENE-DB human TR gene sequences so that V and J genes could be assigned. A later analysis assigned CDR3 sequences and most-parsimonious VDJ recombination scenarios with the TCRdist pipeline. In a later analysis, each TCR beta chain was defined by its CDR3 amino acid sequence together with its V-gene family, and reads lacking a unique V-gene family were excluded. A later analysis removed 592 highly shared, low-generation-probability nucleotide sequences to deal with suspected cross-contamination and a sequencing artifact. A later analysis calculated a clonal expansion index for each public chain from normalized within-repertoire ranks of inferred template counts. In a later analysis, generation probabilities were computed with a VDJ recombination model fitted to out-of-frame rearrangements, and the resulting probabilities were checked against IGoR. In a later analysis, hypergeometric tests were used to score TCR-TCR, TCR-HLA and TCR-CMV co-occurrence, with a repertoire-size bias correction applied to TCR pairs. To estimate false discovery rates, a later analysis permuted the HLA or CMV assignments 20 times. In a later analysis, co-occurring TCRs were grouped with DBSCAN, and TCRdist sequence similarity was added when clustering was performed within HLA-allele-positive subsets. Repertoires with fewer than 30,000 or more than 120,000 public chains, plus five repertoires with anomalous nucleotide sharing, were excluded from co-occurrence clustering. The table was pulled from immuneACCESS by TCRdb, which kept in-frame rearrangements only. Such tables lose some clones; where checked, under half of the loss comes from unresolved V genes, and the rest has no known cause. V and J calls and clone size are as listed in that table; D and trimming were resolved from the DNA. Within this sample are roughly 150,000 clones, with approximately 81% of them counted one time only. Of the sample, approximately 2.5% is held by the ten largest clones.

The cohort consisted of hundreds of healthy bone marrow donors. At the time of sampling, all cohort members were nominally healthy, though unrecorded immune exposures were likely present. The donor was CMV seropositive and was included in the group of approximately 300 seropositive cohort members. Each donor provided a peripheral blood sample, and peripheral blood mononuclear cells were used for TCR beta sequencing. Genomic DNA extraction from the blood cell samples was performed with the Qiagen DNeasy Blood Extraction Kit. Measured from the cysteine to the phenylalanine, the CDR3 is 14 residues long. The sequence is cut down to CDR3 DNA, 42 bases in frame from base 1. CDR1 and CDR2 are drawn from the germline V gene (reference sequence): LNHDA, SQIVND. Trimming costs V 3 bases and J 2 bases, and their ends lie 10 bases apart. As regards this clone: No cognate antigen has been identified for it. Nothing much larger sits one base from this clone, and base qualities are not available. The sample contains more than one DNA sequence encoding this CDR3.

Sequencing input: PBMCs. The rearrangement joined TRBV19 to TRBJ1-1, with the D gene call left open. The sequence was collected from a man aged 25 to 40 in good health and CMV-seropositive. In nucleotides, the sequence is TGTGCCAGTAGTATCGGAGGAGGTAACACTGAAGCTTTCTTT. The resulting protein is CASSIGGGNTEAFF.